These 6 T cell receptor beta chains were sequenced from one sample in a study of Tregs in tolerant kidney transplant recipients. This table comes from immunoSEQ multiplex PCR, and its TCRdb copy is limited to in-frame clones, with some not included. The sample carries 85,000 to 100,000 clones, under 95% recorded once. Sequences were derived from CD4+ T cells from blood, sampled before the transplant. The receptor set was obtained from a human donor who received a combined kidney and bone marrow transplant.

The gene calls are TRBV18 and TRBJ1-2, with 7 positions matching TRBD1. Germline V gives CDR1 KGHSH, CDR2 LQKENI. The trim removed 3 bases at V and 3 bases at J, leaving 4 bases unmatched. The CDR3 has 14 residues. CDR3 nucleotide sequence: TGTGCCAGCTCACCGGGGACAGATTACTATGGCTACACCTTC. Protein sequence: CASSPGTDYYGYTF.

This clone came up once. V gene TRBV6-6 combines with J gene TRBJ1-3; D remains ambiguous. The CDR3 covers 16 residues. Germline V CDR1 and CDR2: MNHNY, SVGAGI (reference sequence). Trimming shortened V by 5 bases and J by 0 bases, and 14 bases separated the two germline ends. As DNA, the CDR3 is TGTGCCAGCAGTCTAAACAGTCGCCTCTCTGGAAACACCATATATTTT. Translating it yields CASSLNSRLSGNTIYF.

J is TRBJ2-7 and V is TRBV25-1; 11 positions match TRBD1. The CDR3 extends over 15 amino acids. Germline-derived CDR1 and CDR2 are MGHDK and SYGVNS. Unmatched junction bases numbered 11, after V lost 11 bases and J lost 2 bases. CDR3: CARYIQGQGAYEQYF. The CDR3 bases are TGTGCCCGCTATATACAGGGACAGGGGGCCTACGAGCAGTACTTC.

The gene calls are TRBV6-6 and TRBJ1-5; D perhaps matches TRBD1 (6 bases). Per germline, CDR1 MNHNY and CDR2 SVGAGI (reference sequence). V gave up 7 bases and J gave up 3 bases, with 13 bases separating them. The CDR3 is made up of 14 amino acids. CDR3 nucleotide sequence: TGTGCCAGCATCGGGGGGCCCTCCAATCAGCCCCAGCATTTT. This sequence encodes CASIGGPSNQPQHF.

The chain combines TRBV7-2 with TRBJ2-7; the match to TRBD2 covers 8 bases. J lost 0 bases, V lost 5 bases, and 9 bases had no gene match. The CDR3 consists of 16 residues. The germline V gene has CDR1 SGHTA and CDR2 FQGNSA. The DNA for the CDR3 is TGTGCCAGCAGCAGATTAGGCGGGAGGTACTCCTACGAGCAGTACTTC. Its protein product is CASSRLGGRYSYEQYF. Filled out from reference TRBV7-2 and TRBJ2-7, the complete variable domain reads GAGVSQSPSNKVTEKGKDVELRCDPISGHTALYWYRQSLGQGLEFLIYFQGNSAPDKSGLPSDRFSAERTGGSVSTLTIQRTQQEDSAVYLCASSRLGGRYSYEQYFGPGTRLTVT.

In nucleotides, the CDR3 is TGTGCCAGCAGTAGGGGACGGGAGGGCCGGGAGCAGTTCTTC. Protein sequence: CASSRGREGREQFF. This chain joins TRBV2 and TRBJ2-1, with 8 bases that match TRBD2. Per germline, CDR1 SNHLY and CDR2 FYNNEI. The CDR3 runs 14 residues. V was pared by 5 bases and J by 10 bases, with 10 bases of the junction left unmatched.